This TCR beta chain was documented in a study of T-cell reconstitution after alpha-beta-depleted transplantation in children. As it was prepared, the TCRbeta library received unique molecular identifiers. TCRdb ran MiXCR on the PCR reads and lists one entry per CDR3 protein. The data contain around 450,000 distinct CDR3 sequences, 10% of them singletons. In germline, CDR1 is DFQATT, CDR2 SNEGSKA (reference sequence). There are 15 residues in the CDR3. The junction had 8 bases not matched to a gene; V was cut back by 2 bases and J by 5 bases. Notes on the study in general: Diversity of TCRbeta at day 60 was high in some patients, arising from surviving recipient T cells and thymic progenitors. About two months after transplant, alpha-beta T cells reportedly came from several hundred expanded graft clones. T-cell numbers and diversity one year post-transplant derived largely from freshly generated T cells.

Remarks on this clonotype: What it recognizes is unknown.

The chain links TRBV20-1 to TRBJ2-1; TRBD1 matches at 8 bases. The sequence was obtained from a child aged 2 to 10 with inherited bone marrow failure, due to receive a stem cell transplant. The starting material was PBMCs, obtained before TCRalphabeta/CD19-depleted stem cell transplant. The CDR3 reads CSARPGQGKHNEQFF. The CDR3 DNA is TGCAGTGCTAGACCCGGACAGGGTAAACACAATGAGCAGTTCTTC.